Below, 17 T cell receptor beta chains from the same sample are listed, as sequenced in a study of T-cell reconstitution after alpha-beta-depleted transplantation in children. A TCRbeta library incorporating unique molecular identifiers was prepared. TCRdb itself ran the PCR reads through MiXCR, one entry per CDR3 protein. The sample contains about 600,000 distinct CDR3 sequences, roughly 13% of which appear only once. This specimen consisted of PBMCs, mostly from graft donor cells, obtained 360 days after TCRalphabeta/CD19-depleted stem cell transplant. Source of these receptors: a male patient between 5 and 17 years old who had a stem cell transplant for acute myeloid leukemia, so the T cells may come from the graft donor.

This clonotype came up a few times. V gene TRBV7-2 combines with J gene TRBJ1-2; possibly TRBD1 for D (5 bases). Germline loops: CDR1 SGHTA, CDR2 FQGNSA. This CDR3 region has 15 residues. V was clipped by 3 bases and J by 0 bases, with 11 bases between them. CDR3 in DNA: TGTGCCAGCAGCTTTATTAGGACATCTAACTATGGCTACACCTTC. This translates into CASSFIRTSNYGYTF.

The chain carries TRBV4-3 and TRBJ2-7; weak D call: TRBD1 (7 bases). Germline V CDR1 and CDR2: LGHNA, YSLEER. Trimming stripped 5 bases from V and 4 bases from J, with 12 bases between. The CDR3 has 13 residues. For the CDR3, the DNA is TGCGCCAGCAGCGACAGGGCGGGATACGAGCAGTACTTC. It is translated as CASSDRAGYEQYF.

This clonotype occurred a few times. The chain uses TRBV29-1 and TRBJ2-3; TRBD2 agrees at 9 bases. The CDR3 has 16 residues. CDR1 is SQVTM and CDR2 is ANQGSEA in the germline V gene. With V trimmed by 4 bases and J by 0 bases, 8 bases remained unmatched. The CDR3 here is CSVAPTSGASTDTQYF. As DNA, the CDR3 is TGCAGCGTTGCCCCGACTAGCGGTGCTAGCACAGATACGCAGTATTTT.

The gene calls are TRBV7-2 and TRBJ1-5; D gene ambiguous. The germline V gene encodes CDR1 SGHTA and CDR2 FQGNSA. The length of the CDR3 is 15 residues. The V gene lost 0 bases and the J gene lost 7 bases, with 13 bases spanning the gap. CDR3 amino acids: CASSLAPPSGQPQHF. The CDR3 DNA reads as TGTGCCAGCAGCTTAGCTCCACCTAGTGGGCAGCCCCAGCATTTT.

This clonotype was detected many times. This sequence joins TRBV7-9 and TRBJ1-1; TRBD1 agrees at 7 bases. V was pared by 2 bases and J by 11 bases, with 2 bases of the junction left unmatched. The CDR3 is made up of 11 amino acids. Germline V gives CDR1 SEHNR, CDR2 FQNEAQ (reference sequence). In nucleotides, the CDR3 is TGTGCCAGCAGCTTACAGGGGGGCGCTTTCTTT. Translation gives CASSLQGGAFF.

CDR3 region: CASSPDGLAKNIQYF. In DNA form, the CDR3 reads TGTGCCAGCAGCCCGGACGGATTAGCCAAAAACATTCAGTACTTC. The chain has TRBV7-3 and TRBJ2-4; D gene uncertain. CDR1 SGHTA and CDR2 FQGTGA come from the germline V gene. The CDR3 spans 15 residues. V was pared by 5 bases and J by 0 bases, with 11 bases between.

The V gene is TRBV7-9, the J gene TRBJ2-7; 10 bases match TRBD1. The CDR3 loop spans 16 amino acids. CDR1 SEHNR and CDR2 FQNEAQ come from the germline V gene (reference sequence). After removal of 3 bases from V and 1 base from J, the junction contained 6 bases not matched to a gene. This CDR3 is CASSFPPGQGSYEQYF. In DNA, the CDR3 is TGTGCCAGCAGCTTCCCTCCGGGACAGGGGTCCTACGAGCAGTACTTC.

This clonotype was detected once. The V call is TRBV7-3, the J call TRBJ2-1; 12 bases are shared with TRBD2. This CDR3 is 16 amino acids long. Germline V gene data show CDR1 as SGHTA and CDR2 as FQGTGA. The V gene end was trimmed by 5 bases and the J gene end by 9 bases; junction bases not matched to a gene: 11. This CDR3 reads CASSRDRLAGVREQFF. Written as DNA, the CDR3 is TGTGCCAGCAGCCGGGATAGACTAGCGGGAGTTCGTGAGCAGTTCTTC.

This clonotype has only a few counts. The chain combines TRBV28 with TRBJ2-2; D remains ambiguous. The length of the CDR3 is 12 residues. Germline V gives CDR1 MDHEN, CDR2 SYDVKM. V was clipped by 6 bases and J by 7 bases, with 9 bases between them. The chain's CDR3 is CASRLPLGELFF. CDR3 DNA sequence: TGTGCCAGCAGACTACCACTCGGGGAGCTGTTTTTT.

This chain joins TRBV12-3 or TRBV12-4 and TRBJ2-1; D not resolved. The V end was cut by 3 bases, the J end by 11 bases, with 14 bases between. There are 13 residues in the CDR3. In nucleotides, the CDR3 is TGTGCCAGCAGTTTTAATCCACCCGGGCAGCAGTTCTTC. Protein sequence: CASSFNPPGQQFF.

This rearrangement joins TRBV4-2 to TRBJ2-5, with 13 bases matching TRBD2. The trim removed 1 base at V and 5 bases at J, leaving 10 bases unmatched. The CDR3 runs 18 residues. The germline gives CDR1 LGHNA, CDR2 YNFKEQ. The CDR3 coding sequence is TGTGCCAGCAGCCAAGTAGTTACTAGCGGGAGGGCCGAGGAGACCCAGTACTTC. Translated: CASSQVVTSGRAEETQYF.

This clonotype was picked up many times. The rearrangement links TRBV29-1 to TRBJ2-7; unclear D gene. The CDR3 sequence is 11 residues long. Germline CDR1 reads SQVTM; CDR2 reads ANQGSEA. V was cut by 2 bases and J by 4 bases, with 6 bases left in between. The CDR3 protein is CSVERAYEQYF. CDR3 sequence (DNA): TGCAGCGTTGAAAGGGCGTACGAGCAGTACTTC.

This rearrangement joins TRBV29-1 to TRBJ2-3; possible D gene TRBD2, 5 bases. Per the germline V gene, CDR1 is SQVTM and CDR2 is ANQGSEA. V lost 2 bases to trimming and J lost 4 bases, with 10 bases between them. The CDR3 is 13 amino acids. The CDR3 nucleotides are TGCAGCGTTGAAAGAGGGCGGTCAGATACGCAGTATTTT. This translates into CSVERGRSDTQYF.

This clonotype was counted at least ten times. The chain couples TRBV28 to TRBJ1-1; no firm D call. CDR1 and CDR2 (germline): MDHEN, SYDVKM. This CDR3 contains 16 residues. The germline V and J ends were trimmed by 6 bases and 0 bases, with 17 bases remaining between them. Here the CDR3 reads CASSSREPSMNTEAFF. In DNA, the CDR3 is TGTGCCAGCAGCTCCCGGGAACCTTCGATGAACACTGAAGCTTTCTTT.

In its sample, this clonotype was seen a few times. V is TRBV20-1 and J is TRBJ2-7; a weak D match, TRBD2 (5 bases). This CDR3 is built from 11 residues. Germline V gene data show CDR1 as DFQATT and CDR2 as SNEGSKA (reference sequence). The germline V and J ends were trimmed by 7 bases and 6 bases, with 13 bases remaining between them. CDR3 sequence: CSGSGVTEQYF. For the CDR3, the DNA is TGCAGTGGCTCCGGGGTAACCGAGCAGTACTTC.

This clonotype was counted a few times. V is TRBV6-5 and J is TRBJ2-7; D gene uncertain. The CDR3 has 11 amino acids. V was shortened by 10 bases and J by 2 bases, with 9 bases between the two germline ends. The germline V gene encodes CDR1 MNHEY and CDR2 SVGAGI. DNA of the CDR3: TGTGCCACCAAAAAAACCTACGAGCAGTACTTC. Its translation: CATKKTYEQYF.

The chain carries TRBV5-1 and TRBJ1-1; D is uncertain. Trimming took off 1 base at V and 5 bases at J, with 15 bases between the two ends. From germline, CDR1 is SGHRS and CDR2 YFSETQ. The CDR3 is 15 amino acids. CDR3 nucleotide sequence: TGCGCCAGCAGCTTGTTTAAACGGGGAGGAACTGAAGCTTTCTTT. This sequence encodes CASSLFKRGGTEAFF.